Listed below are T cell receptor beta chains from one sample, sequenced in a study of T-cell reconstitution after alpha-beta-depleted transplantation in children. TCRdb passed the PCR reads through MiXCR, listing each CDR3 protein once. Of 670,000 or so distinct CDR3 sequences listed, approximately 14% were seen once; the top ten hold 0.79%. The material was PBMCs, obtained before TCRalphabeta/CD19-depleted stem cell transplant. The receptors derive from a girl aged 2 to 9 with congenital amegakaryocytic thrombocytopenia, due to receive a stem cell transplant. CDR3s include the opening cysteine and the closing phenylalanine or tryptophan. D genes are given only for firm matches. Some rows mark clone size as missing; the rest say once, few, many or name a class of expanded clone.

CDR3 protein: CSAGRTGNTEAFF
CDR3 DNA: TGCAGTGCGGGCCGGACAGGGAACACTGAAGCTTTCTTT
V gene: TRBV20-1
clone size: many
J gene: TRBJ1-1
D gene: TRBD1
CDR3 length: 13

CDR3 protein: CASSFPDRDPLETGYTF
CDR3 DNA: TGTGCCAGCAGCTTTCCAGACAGGGACCCGTTAGAAACTGGCTACACCTTC
V gene: TRBV7-9
clone size: many
J gene: TRBJ1-2
D gene: TRBD1
CDR3 length: 17

CDR3 protein: CASSGSGRAPHTDNEQFF
CDR3 DNA: TGTGCCAGTAGCGGGAGCGGGAGGGCGCCCCATACAGACAATGAGCAGTTCTTC
V gene: TRBV19
clone size: few
J gene: TRBJ2-1
D gene: TRBD2
CDR3 length: 18

CDR3 protein: CASSLVPGTQNIQYF
CDR3 DNA: TGCGCCAGCAGCTTGGTCCCCGGGACCCAAAACATTCAGTACTTC
V gene: TRBV5-1
clone size: .
J gene: TRBJ2-4
D gene: .
CDR3 length: 15

CDR3 protein: CASSLEGTHYGYTF
CDR3 DNA: TGCGCCAGCAGCTTGGAGGGGACTCACTATGGCTACACCTTC
V gene: TRBV5-1
clone size: many
J gene: TRBJ1-2
D gene: .
CDR3 length: 14

CDR3 protein: CASSPTQYQETQYF
CDR3 DNA: TGTGCCAGCAGTCCAACACAGTACCAAGAGACCCAGTACTTC
V gene: TRBV27
clone size: few
J gene: TRBJ2-5
D gene: .
CDR3 length: 14

CDR3 protein: CASSWGADGSSYEQYF
CDR3 DNA: TGCGCCAGCAGCTGGGGGGCCGATGGGAGTTCGTACGAGCAGTACTTC
V gene: TRBV5-1
clone size: many
J gene: TRBJ2-7
D gene: .
CDR3 length: 16

CDR3 protein: CASSLGHRQYEQYF
CDR3 DNA: TGCGCCAGCAGCTTGGGGCACAGGCAATACGAGCAGTACTTC
V gene: TRBV5-1
clone size: many
J gene: TRBJ2-7
D gene: .
CDR3 length: 14

CDR3 protein: CSARAPRTSTDTQYF
CDR3 DNA: TGCAGTGCTAGGGCCCCAAGAACTAGCACAGATACGCAGTATTTT
V gene: TRBV20-1
clone size: few
J gene: TRBJ2-3
D gene: .
CDR3 length: 15

CDR3 protein: CASNQWGDEQFF
CDR3 DNA: TGTGCCAGCAACCAATGGGGCGATGAGCAGTTCTTC
V gene: TRBV7-8
clone size: few
J gene: TRBJ2-1
D gene: .
CDR3 length: 12

CDR3 protein: CASTGTSGPTFFNEQFF
CDR3 DNA: TGTGCCAGCACCGGGACTAGCGGGCCCACTTTCTTCAATGAGCAGTTCTTC
V gene: TRBV5-6
clone size: .
J gene: TRBJ2-1
D gene: TRBD2
CDR3 length: 17